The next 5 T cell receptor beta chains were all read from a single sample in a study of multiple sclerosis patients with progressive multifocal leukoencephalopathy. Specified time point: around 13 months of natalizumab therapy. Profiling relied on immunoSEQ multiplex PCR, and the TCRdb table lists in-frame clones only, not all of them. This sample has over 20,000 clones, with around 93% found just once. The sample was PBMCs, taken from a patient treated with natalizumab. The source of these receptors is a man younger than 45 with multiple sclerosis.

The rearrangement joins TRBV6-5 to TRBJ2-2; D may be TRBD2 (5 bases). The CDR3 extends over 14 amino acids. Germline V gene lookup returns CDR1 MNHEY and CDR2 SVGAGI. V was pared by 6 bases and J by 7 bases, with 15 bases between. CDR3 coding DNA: TGTGCCAGCAGGAGGGAGAGCTATGGCGGGGAGCTGTTTTTT. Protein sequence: CASRRESYGGELFF.

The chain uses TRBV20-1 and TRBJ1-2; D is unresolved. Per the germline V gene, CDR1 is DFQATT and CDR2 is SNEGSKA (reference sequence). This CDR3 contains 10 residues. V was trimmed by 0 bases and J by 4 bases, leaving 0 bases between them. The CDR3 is CSARDYGYTF. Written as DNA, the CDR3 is TGCAGTGCTAGAGACTATGGCTACACCTTC.

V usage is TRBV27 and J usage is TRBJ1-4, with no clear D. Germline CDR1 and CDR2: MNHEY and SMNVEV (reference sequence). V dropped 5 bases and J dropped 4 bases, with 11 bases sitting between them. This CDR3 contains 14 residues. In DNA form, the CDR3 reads TGTGCCAGCAGTGGAACAGCTCTTAATGAAAAACTGTTTTTT. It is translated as CASSGTALNEKLFF.

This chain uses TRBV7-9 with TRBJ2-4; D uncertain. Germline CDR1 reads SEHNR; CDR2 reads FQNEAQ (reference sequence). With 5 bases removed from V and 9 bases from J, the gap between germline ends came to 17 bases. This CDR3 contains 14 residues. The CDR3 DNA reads TGTGCCAGCAGCGCTATCAAGGGCTACGGCATTCAGTACTTC. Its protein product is CASSAIKGYGIQYF.

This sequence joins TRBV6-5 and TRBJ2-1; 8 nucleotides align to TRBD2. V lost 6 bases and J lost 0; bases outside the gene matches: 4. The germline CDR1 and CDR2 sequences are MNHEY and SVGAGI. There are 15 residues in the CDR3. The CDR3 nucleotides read TGTGCCAGCAGGCCGGGAGGGAGCTCCTACAATGAGCAGTTCTTC. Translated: CASRPGGSSYNEQFF.